The 30 T cell receptor beta chains below come from one sample, sequenced in a study of patients and donors after allogeneic stem cell transplantation. TCRdb processed the RT-PCR reads anew with MiXCR; each CDR3 protein has one entry. The sample holds hundreds of thousands of distinct CDR3 sequences; 16% are singletons and the top ten take 7.2%. The source material was blood, either unsorted or a sorted T cell fraction (not recorded which). These receptors all come from a human donor who was either an allogeneic HSCT recipient or a stem cell or donor lymphocyte infusion donor (not recorded which). It is not recorded whose cells these are; they may come from a transplant donor.

The rearrangement links TRBV11-2 to TRBJ2-2, with TRBD2 matching over 9 bases. With V trimmed by 1 base and J by 2 bases, 8 bases remained unmatched. Germline V gene sequence: CDR1 SGHAT, CDR2 FQNNGV. This CDR3 is built from 18 residues. The CDR3 region has the DNA TGTGCCAGCAGCTTAGGGTGGATTAGCGGGAGTAACACCGGGGAGCTGTTTTTT. Translated: CASSLGWISGSNTGELFF.

This clonotype has just a few counts. This rearrangement joins TRBV4-1 to TRBJ1-1; D perhaps matches TRBD1 (5 bases). V lost 2 bases and J lost 7, with 11 bases in between. The CDR3 runs 13 residues. Germline values: CDR1 MGHRA, CDR2 YSYEKL. CDR3: CASSQTRQFEAFF. The CDR3 DNA reads as TGCGCCAGCAGCCAAACGCGACAGTTTGAAGCTTTCTTT.

This clonotype appeared once. The gene calls are TRBV18 and TRBJ1-5, with a possible D match to TRBD1 (5 bases). The CDR3 loop spans 15 amino acids. Germline lookup yields CDR1 KGHSH and CDR2 LQKENI. The ends were cut back, 2 bases at V and 6 bases at J, with 14 bases in the middle. The CDR3 region has the DNA TGTGCCAGCTCACCATCTGGGGGGGGAGGTCAGCCCCAGCATTTT. Protein sequence: CASSPSGGGGQPQHF.

The V gene is TRBV4-1, the J gene TRBJ2-7; 9 bases match TRBD1. Germline V gene sequence: CDR1 MGHRA, CDR2 YSYEKL. The J segment lost 6 bases and the V segment lost 4 bases, leaving 4 bases of the junction unmatched. CDR3 length equals 13 residues. The CDR3: CASSLGTGSEQYF. The CDR3 DNA follows: TGCGCCAGCAGCCTGGGGACAGGGAGCGAGCAGTACTTC.

Many counts were recorded for this clonotype. The gene calls are TRBV7-2 and TRBJ2-1; D is uncertain. This CDR3 region has 14 residues. Germline lookup yields CDR1 SGHTA and CDR2 FQGNSA. V gave up 2 bases and J gave up 1 base, with 6 bases separating them. CDR3 residues: CASSLTVSYNEQFF. The CDR3 DNA is TGTGCCAGCAGCTTAACTGTATCCTACAATGAGCAGTTCTTC. The whole variable domain, filled in from reference TRBV7-2 and TRBJ2-1, reads GAGVSQSPSNKVTEKGKDVELRCDPISGHTALYWYRQSLGQGLEFLIYFQGNSAPDKSGLPSDRFSAERTGGSVSTLTIQRTQQEDSAVYLCASSLTVSYNEQFFGPGTRLTVL.

The chain couples TRBV5-1 to TRBJ1-2; possible D gene TRBD1, 6 bases. The germline V and J ends were trimmed by 3 bases and 7 bases, with 7 bases remaining between them. This CDR3 contains 11 residues. Germline-derived CDR1 and CDR2 are SGHRS and YFSETQ. CDR3 coding DNA: TGCGCCAGCAGCTCAGGGGCTGGCTACACCTTC. It codes for CASSSGAGYTF.

The chain recombines TRBV9 with TRBJ2-2, with 9 bases lining up with TRBD2. The CDR3 spans 16 residues. V lost 4 bases to trimming and J lost 1 base; unmatched junction nucleotides: 5. CDR1 is SGDLS, CDR2 YYNGEE, per germline. The CDR3 loop reads CASSPSSGKNTGELFF. The CDR3 coding sequence is TGTGCCAGCAGCCCCTCTAGCGGGAAGAACACCGGGGAGCTGTTTTTT.

The chain has TRBV18 and TRBJ2-3, with 8 positions matching TRBD1. V shed 0 bases, J shed 3 bases, and the junction held 8 bases outside the gene matches. The length of the CDR3 is 17 residues. The germline V gene encodes CDR1 KGHSH and CDR2 LQKENI. In DNA, the CDR3 is TGTGCCAGCTCACCACCAGGCAGGGGGCGAAGGACAGATACGCAGTATTTT. Translating it yields CASSPPGRGRRTDTQYF.

V gene TRBV20-1 combines with J gene TRBJ2-1; 10 nucleotides line up with TRBD2. With V trimmed by 1 base and J by 8 bases, 8 bases remained unmatched. The CDR3 runs 15 residues. CDR1 and CDR2 from the germline V gene are DFQATT and SNEGSKA (reference sequence). CDR3: CSARVGSGRFDEQFF. The CDR3 nucleotides are TGCAGTGCTAGAGTTGGTAGCGGGAGGTTCGATGAGCAGTTCTTC.

The chain is built from TRBV29-1 and TRBJ1-2; unclear D gene. V was pared by 3 bases and J by 5 bases, with 10 bases between. The CDR3 totals 12 residues. The germline V gene has CDR1 SQVTM and CDR2 ANQGSEA. CDR3 nucleotides: TGCAGCGTTGATTTGGGCGTTTATGGCTACACCTTC. This encodes CSVDLGVYGYTF.

This clonotype has a handful of counts. V gene TRBV29-1 combines with J gene TRBJ1-2, with 7 bases identical to TRBD1. The CDR3 has 15 amino acids. The germline V gene has CDR1 SQVTM and CDR2 ANQGSEA. V was pared by 3 bases and J by 4 bases, with 11 bases of the junction left unmatched. DNA for the CDR3: TGCAGCGTTGATCCGAGACAGGGATTTAGCTATGGCTACACCTTC. Its protein product is CSVDPRQGFSYGYTF.

This clonotype was detected only a few times. V usage is TRBV20-1 and J usage is TRBJ1-3; TRBD1 matches 7 bases. Looked up from germline, CDR1 is DFQATT and CDR2 is SNEGSKA (reference sequence). The CDR3 runs to 14 residues. Trimming cost V 4 bases and J 4 bases; bases outside gene matches: 7. Written as DNA, the CDR3 is TGCAGTGCTATGGGACAGCCAGCCGGAAACACCATATATTTT. It yields the protein CSAMGQPAGNTIYF.

The gene calls are TRBV12-3 or TRBV12-4 and TRBJ2-3; 7 nucleotides line up with TRBD2. This CDR3 comprises 15 residues. J gave up 6 bases and V 7 bases, and 13 bases lay outside the gene matches. DNA for the CDR3: TGTGCCAGCAACCCCCGGGACTACTGGGGGGATACGCAGTATTTT. Translation gives CASNPRDYWGDTQYF.

This clonotype came up a few times. The chain is built from TRBV7-6 and TRBJ2-3; the D gene is possibly TRBD2 (5 bases). CDR3 length equals 17 residues. CDR1 is SGHVS, CDR2 FNYEAQ, per germline. V dropped 4 bases and J dropped 0 bases, with 17 bases sitting between them. CDR3 coding DNA: TGTGCCAGCAGCTCCGACGGGGTTCGACCTAGCACAGATACGCAGTATTTT. Its protein is CASSSDGVRPSTDTQYF.

V and J are TRBV7-9 and TRBJ2-7; weak D call: TRBD1 (5 bases). This CDR3 is 17 amino acids long. Trimming shortened V by 8 bases and J by 5 bases, and 28 bases separated the two germline ends. Germline V gene data show CDR1 as SEHNR and CDR2 as FQNEAQ (reference sequence). In nucleotides, the CDR3 is TGTGCCAGCGAGCTTAGGGGTTCCGGAATTCCCCAGGACGAGCAGTACTTC. The encoded protein is CASELRGSGIPQDEQYF. Together with reference TRBV7-9 and TRBJ2-7, the CDR3 gives the full variable domain: DTGVSQNPRHKITKRGQNVTFRCDPISEHNRLYWYRQTLGQGPEFLTYFQNEAQLEKSRLLSDRFSAERPKGSFSTLEIQRTEQGDSAMYLCASELRGSGIPQDEQYFGPGTRLTVT.

The V gene is TRBV5-1, the J gene TRBJ2-5; 8 bases line up with TRBD1. CDR1 is SGHRS, CDR2 YFSETQ, per germline. The trim removed 0 bases at V and 5 bases at J, leaving 9 bases unmatched. This CDR3 is built from 16 residues. The CDR3 sequence: CASSLADRGLGETQYF. CDR3 nucleotide sequence: TGCGCCAGCAGCTTGGCCGACAGGGGTCTCGGCGAGACCCAGTACTTC.

This clonotype was seen many times. J is TRBJ1-1 and V is TRBV4-1, with 9 bases that match TRBD1. The CDR3 consists of 15 residues. Per germline, CDR1 MGHRA and CDR2 YSYEKL. Trimming at V came to 4 bases and at J to 4 bases, leaving 7 bases not matched to a gene. Here the CDR3 reads CASSPSTGGFTEAFF. DNA for the CDR3: TGCGCCAGCAGCCCTAGTACAGGGGGCTTCACTGAAGCTTTCTTT.

This clonotype occurred a few times. This chain links TRBV21-1 with TRBJ1-2. TRBV21-1 is shown as a pseudogene. The CDR3 loop spans 14 amino acids. The CDR3 sequence: CAISLGHHTYGYTF. CDR3 nucleotides: TGTGCCATCTCCCTCGGGCATCACACTTATGGCTACACCTTC.

This chain connects TRBV2 to TRBJ2-3; 8 bases map to TRBD2. CDR3 length equals 13 residues. J gave up 5 bases and V 6 bases, and 4 bases lay outside the gene matches. CDR1 is SNHLY, CDR2 FYNNEI, per germline. The CDR3 loop reads CASRSGGQDTQYF. The CDR3 coding sequence is TGTGCCAGCAGATCGGGGGGGCAAGATACGCAGTATTTT.

This clonotype has a handful of counts. The V and J genes are TRBV6-1 and TRBJ1-5; tentatively, D is TRBD1 (6 bases). CDR1 MNHNS and CDR2 SASEGT come from the germline V gene. V was cut by 6 bases and J by 3 bases, with 12 bases left in between. This CDR3 contains 14 residues. This chain's CDR3 is CASRETGPNQPQHF. The CDR3 DNA sequence: TGTGCCAGCAGAGAGACAGGCCCCAATCAGCCCCAGCATTTT.

This clonotype was counted only a few times. V is TRBV5-1 and J is TRBJ2-1; perhaps TRBD2 as D (5 bases). The germline V gene has CDR1 SGHRS and CDR2 YFSETQ. V was shortened by 7 bases and J by 2 bases, with 10 bases between the two germline ends. The CDR3 runs 13 residues. The CDR3 reads CASGSGAYNEQFF. In DNA form, the CDR3 reads TGCGCCAGCGGCAGCGGTGCCTACAATGAGCAGTTCTTC.

This clonotype was seen at least ten times. This rearrangement joins TRBV12-3 or TRBV12-4 to TRBJ2-1, with 16 positions matching TRBD2. Unmatched junction bases numbered 2, after V lost 3 bases and J lost 0 bases. CDR3 length equals 18 residues. The CDR3 region is CASSLGTSGRASYNEQFF. CDR3 in DNA: TGTGCCAGCAGTTTGGGGACTAGCGGGAGGGCCTCCTACAATGAGCAGTTCTTC.

The V call is TRBV5-1, the J call TRBJ2-5; 7 positions agree with TRBD2. This CDR3 is built from 15 residues. Per germline, CDR1 SGHRS and CDR2 YFSETQ. V shed 1 base and J 2 bases; nucleotides not matched to a gene: 5. The CDR3 DNA is TGCGCCAGCAGCTTGAGGTCTAGCGGTCAAGAGACCCAGTACTTC. This sequence encodes CASSLRSSGQETQYF.

This clonotype was observed a handful of times. CDR3 nucleotide sequence: TGTGCCAGCAGCTTGGGAGGCTTTCACGAGCAGTACTTC. Amino acids: CASSLGGFHEQYF. V and J are TRBV5-6 and TRBJ2-7; D remains unclear. The CDR3 length is 13 residues. V lost 0 bases to trimming and J lost 5 bases, with 9 bases between them. CDR1 is SGHDT and CDR2 is YYEEEE in the germline V gene.

The rearrangement links TRBV2 to TRBJ2-5; 9 nucleotides align to TRBD1. Germline lookup yields CDR1 SNHLY and CDR2 FYNNEI. Losses at the gene ends were 4 bases for V and 2 bases for J; bases not matched to a gene: 5. This CDR3 contains 15 residues. The CDR3 DNA sequence: TGTGCCAGCAGTGGGGGACAGGGAAGACAAGAGACCCAGTACTTC. Translated: CASSGGQGRQETQYF.

This rearrangement joins TRBV7-2 to TRBJ2-1; D gene ambiguous. CDR1 and CDR2 from the germline V gene are SGHTA and FQGNSA. The CDR3 covers 11 residues. Trimming removed 4 bases at V and 10 bases at J, with 8 bases between. The CDR3 sequence: CASSSRPEQFF. DNA of the CDR3: TGTGCCAGCAGCTCGAGACCAGAGCAGTTCTTC.

This clonotype showed up many times. J is TRBJ2-1 and V is TRBV4-1, with TRBD2 matching over 7 bases. This CDR3 is 16 amino acids long. Germline V CDR1 and CDR2: MGHRA, YSYEKL. V gave up 4 bases and J gave up 7 bases; unmatched junction bases: 13. The CDR3 reads CASSPGTSVNRNEQFF. The DNA for the CDR3 is TGCGCCAGCAGCCCCGGCACTAGCGTAAATAGGAATGAGCAGTTCTTC.

This sequence joins TRBV5-1 and TRBJ2-4, with D perhaps given as TRBD1 or TRBD2 (5 bases each). Trimming removed 4 bases at V and 0 bases at J, with 23 bases between. CDR1 and CDR2 from the germline V gene are SGHRS and YFSETQ. The CDR3 runs to 19 residues. The CDR3 DNA reads as TGCGCCAGCAGCCTTCCGGACTCCCAGGGAACTCTAGCCAAAAACATTCAGTACTTC. Its protein product is CASSLPDSQGTLAKNIQYF.

This chain connects TRBV29-1 to TRBJ2-5; possible D gene TRBD2, 5 bases. The germline gives CDR1 SQVTM, CDR2 ANQGSEA. The V gene lost 7 bases and the J gene lost 4 bases, with 16 bases spanning the gap. The CDR3 has 13 amino acids. CDR3: CSGRGLFRETQYF. CDR3 DNA: TGCAGCGGGCGAGGGCTTTTCCGAGAGACCCAGTACTTC.

This chain links TRBV2 with TRBJ1-1; 9 bases are a match to TRBD1. With 11 bases clipped from V and 2 bases from J, the junction kept 3 bases outside the gene matches. Germline values: CDR1 SNHLY, CDR2 FYNNEI. The CDR3 loop spans 12 amino acids. The CDR3 spells CAATGGNTEAFF. The CDR3 DNA is TGTGCCGCTACAGGGGGCAACACTGAAGCTTTCTTT.